One sample yielded the 9 T cell receptor beta chains listed below, sequenced in a study of T cell repertoires in cytomegalovirus infection. TCRdb used MiXCR to reprocess the reads, holding one entry per CDR3 protein. The sample has about 440,000 distinct CDR3 sequences; approximately 31% are singletons. Material for sequencing was PBMCs. The receptors originated from a human donor in good health (CMV status not recorded). Some clones in this sample may be carry-over from other donors' samples.

V usage is TRBV6-5 and J usage is TRBJ2-2; possible D gene TRBD2, 6 bases. This CDR3 region has 13 residues. The germline V gene encodes CDR1 MNHEY and CDR2 SVGAGI. Trimming left V 6 bases short and J 8 bases short, with 13 bases between. Here the CDR3 reads CASREGPPGELFF. The CDR3, as DNA: TGTGCCAGCAGGGAGGGCCCCCCAGGGGAGCTGTTTTTT.

In its sample, this clonotype was seen a few times. The J gene is TRBJ1-6, the V gene TRBV5-6, with D hard to call. The germline gives CDR1 SGHDT, CDR2 YYEEEE. With 1 base removed from V and 6 bases from J, the gap between germline ends came to 8 bases. The CDR3 runs to 14 residues. CDR3 residues: CASSLRSPNSPLHF. The CDR3 nucleotides read TGTGCCAGCAGCTTGAGGAGCCCTAATTCACCCCTCCACTTT.

The CDR3 DNA is TGCAGCTCCCTGTTCTCCTACAATGAGCAGTTCTTC. Amino acids: CSSLFSYNEQFF. The rearrangement links TRBV29-1 to TRBJ2-1; D unclear. Germline CDR1 is SQVTM and CDR2 is ANQGSEA. V was shortened by 8 bases and J by 0 bases, with 8 bases between the two germline ends. This CDR3 contains 12 residues.

This clonotype was seen many times. The rearrangement joins TRBV7-6 to TRBJ2-7, with D possibly matching TRBD2 (5 bases). Germline loops: CDR1 SGHVS, CDR2 FNYEAQ. The V and J ends lost 5 bases and 6 bases respectively, with 17 bases between them. This CDR3 is built from 14 residues. This CDR3 is CASSQSGDLGEQYF. As DNA, the CDR3 is TGTGCCAGCAGCCAATCCGGGGATTTGGGCGAGCAGTACTTC.

The chain uses TRBV9 and TRBJ2-3; possible D gene TRBD1, 6 bases. The CDR3 is 17 amino acids. The germline V and J ends were trimmed by 0 bases and 5 bases, with 19 bases remaining between them. The germline V gene has CDR1 SGDLS and CDR2 YYNGEE. CDR3 protein: CASSVDTGTKGVDTQYF. DNA of the CDR3: TGTGCCAGCAGCGTAGATACCGGGACCAAGGGGGTAGATACGCAGTATTTT. Looking up the rest from reference TRBV9 and TRBJ2-3 gives the full variable domain: DSGVTQTPKHLITATGQRVTLRCSPRSGDLSVYWYQQSLDQGLQFLIQYYNGEERAKGNILERFSAQQFPDLHSELNLSSLELGDSALYFCASSVDTGTKGVDTQYFGPGTRLTVL.

Ten or more counts support this clonotype. V is TRBV28 and J is TRBJ2-1; the match to TRBD1 covers 8 bases. CDR1 is MDHEN, CDR2 SYDVKM, per germline. Unmatched junction bases numbered 12, after V lost 6 bases and J lost 8 bases. This CDR3 has 15 amino acids. CDR3 sequence reads: CASSLTGGVDDEQFF. In DNA, the CDR3 is TGTGCCAGCAGCCTTACAGGGGGAGTAGACGATGAGCAGTTCTTC.

This clonotype showed up many times. One end of the junction fails to match germline, which may point to a read error. This chain joins TRBV5-1 and TRBJ1-2; no firm D call. The CDR3 is 12 residues long. Germline V gene sequence: CDR1 SGHRS, CDR2 YFSETQ. The CDR3 nucleotides are TGTGCCAGCAGTTTAGACCGCTATGGCTACACCTTC. Protein: CASSLDRYGYTF.

The sample holds a few counts of this clonotype. J is TRBJ1-1 and V is TRBV20-1, with TRBD1 matching over 12 bases. Germline V gene data show CDR1 as DFQATT and CDR2 as SNEGSKA (reference sequence). The CDR3 is 16 amino acids. Trimming removed 4 bases from V and 3 bases from J; junction bases left unmatched: 9. CDR3 in amino acids: CSAIYRDRGRDTEAFF. CDR3 coding DNA: TGCAGTGCTATCTACCGGGACAGGGGGCGCGACACTGAAGCTTTCTTT.

This clonotype was observed at least ten times. J is TRBJ2-7 and V is TRBV7-8; 8 nucleotides match TRBD2. The germline CDR1 and CDR2 sequences are SGHVS and FQNEAQ. The CDR3 extends over 14 amino acids. J gave up 5 bases and V 7 bases, and 10 bases lay outside the gene matches. CDR3: CASTPGGQIDEQYF. The CDR3 DNA follows: TGTGCCAGCACCCCGGGGGGGCAGATCGACGAGCAGTACTTC.